The 21 T cell receptor beta chains reported below all come from one sample, sequenced in a study of blood T cell repertoires in COVID-19. Only in-frame clones appear in the TCRdb table, and some are missing; sequencing was by immunoSEQ multiplex PCR. The table has around 37,000 clones, around 90% seen once. The sequenced sample was peripheral blood. Receptors were obtained from a man aged 50 to 59 with active or convalescent COVID-19.

The chain uses TRBV5-1 and TRBJ2-3, with D uncertain. The V and J ends lost 4 bases and 4 bases respectively, with 10 bases between them. Germline V gene lookup returns CDR1 SGHRS and CDR2 YFSETQ. The CDR3 is made up of 13 amino acids. CDR3 nucleotides: TGCGCCAGCAGCCTGGAGCTTCCAGATACGCAGTATTTT. The encoded protein is CASSLELPDTQYF.

The sample holds one count of this clone. The chain links TRBV6-1 to TRBJ1-6; unclear D gene. There are 13 residues in the CDR3. The V end lost 2 bases, the J end lost 9 bases, and 8 bases lay between the germline ends. In germline, CDR1 is MNHNS, CDR2 SASEGT. The CDR3 protein is CASSEIELSPLHF. CDR3 DNA sequence: TGTGCCAGCAGTGAAATAGAGCTTTCACCCCTCCACTTT.

The V gene is TRBV9, the J gene TRBJ2-2; the match to TRBD1 covers 11 bases. Germline V CDR1 and CDR2: SGDLS, YYNGEE. The CDR3 has 16 amino acids. V lost 0 bases, J lost 5 bases, and 3 bases stayed unmatched. CDR3 in amino acids: CASSVVGTGGTGELFF. The CDR3 coding sequence is TGTGCCAGCAGCGTAGTAGGGACAGGGGGAACCGGGGAGCTGTTTTTT.

The J gene is TRBJ2-5, the V gene TRBV6-5; maybe TRBD1 (6 bases). Germline V gene data show CDR1 as MNHEY and CDR2 as SVGAGI. V gave up 4 bases and J gave up 5 bases, with 8 bases separating them. The CDR3 totals 12 residues. The CDR3 reads CASSSGGETQYF. DNA for the CDR3: TGTGCCAGCAGTTCTGGGGGCGAGACCCAGTACTTC.

This clone occurred once. The V call is TRBV5-6, the J call TRBJ2-3; the match to TRBD2 covers 13 bases. Germline CDR1 reads SGHDT; CDR2 reads YYEEEE. Trimming at V came to 5 bases and at J to 3 bases, leaving 9 bases not matched to a gene. CDR3 length: 17 amino acids. The CDR3 DNA reads TGTGCCAGCAGTGACTGGACTAGCGGGAGTTTTACAGATACGCAGTATTTT. This codes for CASSDWTSGSFTDTQYF.

The chain combines TRBV3-1 (or the pseudogene TRBV3-2) with TRBJ1-2; D gene unclear. With 3 bases removed from V and 8 bases from J, the gap between germline ends came to 7 bases. Germline values: CDR1 LGHDT, CDR2 YNNKEL (reference sequence). The CDR3 has 11 amino acids. This CDR3 reads CASSHTGGYTF. Here the CDR3 DNA reads TGTGCCAGCAGCCATACCGGGGGCTACACCTTC.

The chain recombines TRBV7-8 with TRBJ1-1; a weak D match, TRBD1 (6 bases). In germline, CDR1 is SGHVS, CDR2 FQNEAQ. The CDR3 contains 15 residues. Trimming left V 5 bases short and J 1 base short, with 14 bases between. CDR3 sequence (DNA): TGTGCCAGCAGCCCAGCAGGGGTGGCGAACACTGAAGCTTTCTTT. Translation gives CASSPAGVANTEAFF.

The chain recombines TRBV5-1 with TRBJ2-4; possible D gene TRBD2, 5 bases. The CDR3 is made up of 14 amino acids. V gave up 6 bases and J gave up 5 bases, with 15 bases separating them. Germline CDR1 SGHRS, CDR2 YFSETQ. The CDR3 protein is CASTAQDGENIQYF. CDR3 sequence (DNA): TGCGCCAGCACGGCTCAGGACGGGGAAAACATTCAGTACTTC.

CDR3 protein: CASTITNDRAGYTF. The CDR3 region has the DNA TGTGCCAGCACCATTACAAACGACAGGGCTGGCTACACCTTC. The chain links TRBV21-1 to TRBJ1-2; whether TRBD1, the table's D call, matches the DNA was not checked. TRBV21-1 is a documented pseudogene. This CDR3 region has 14 residues.

This chain joins TRBV18 and TRBJ2-2; tentative D call: TRBD2 (6 bases). Germline CDR1 and CDR2: KGHSH and LQKENI. This CDR3 comprises 15 residues. Deletions cut 0 bases from V and 1 base from J, with 6 bases between. CDR3 sequence (DNA): TGTGCCAGCTCACCACCGGGGGGGAACACCGGGGAGCTGTTTTTT. It codes for CASSPPGGNTGELFF.

This chain connects TRBV6-2 or TRBV6-3 to TRBJ1-2, with D unresolved. The CDR3 is made up of 17 amino acids. The V end was cut by 0 bases, the J end by 8 bases, with 22 bases between. Germline lookup yields CDR1 MNHEY and CDR2 SVGEGT. CDR3 loop: CASSYSDRAGSRSGYTF. CDR3 nucleotides: TGTGCCAGCAGTTACTCGGATAGAGCGGGCTCGCGTTCGGGCTACACCTTC.

The chain uses TRBV5-6 and TRBJ2-5; D unclear. CDR1 SGHDT and CDR2 YYEEEE come from the germline V gene. The CDR3 extends over 12 amino acids. The V gene lost 4 bases and the J gene lost 0 bases, with 4 bases spanning the gap. CDR3 in DNA: TGTGCCAGCAGCCTGTACCAAGAGACCCAGTACTTC. Protein sequence: CASSLYQETQYF.

The rearrangement joins TRBV7-2 to TRBJ2-5; 8 bases are a match to TRBD1. The V gene end was trimmed by 4 bases and the J gene end by 5 bases; junction bases not matched to a gene: 12. The CDR3 extends over 16 amino acids. The germline gives CDR1 SGHTA, CDR2 FQGNSA. The CDR3 DNA reads TGTGCCAGCAGCTCAAGAGCCCCAGGGGGCAGGGAGACCCAGTACTTC. Its translation: CASSSRAPGGRETQYF.

In this sample, this clone turned up once. The chain has TRBV27 and TRBJ2-5, with TRBD1 matching over 9 bases. V trimming: 5 bases; J trimming: 2 bases; junction bases outside the gene matches: 12. Germline CDR1 reads MNHEY; CDR2 reads SMNVEV (reference sequence). The CDR3 has 17 amino acids. CDR3 coding DNA: TGTGCCAGCAGTCCCCTTGGACAGGGGAGAAGGCAAGAGACCCAGTACTTC. It translates to CASSPLGQGRRQETQYF.

This clone was observed once. Distinct nucleotide sequences in the sample also encode this CDR3. V usage is TRBV9 and J usage is TRBJ2-1, with 7 bases identical to TRBD2. J lost 0 bases, V lost 2 bases, and 2 bases had no gene match. The CDR3 consists of 15 residues. Looked up from germline, CDR1 is SGDLS and CDR2 is YYNGEE. The CDR3 nucleotides read TGTGCCAGCAGCGTCGGGAGGAGCTCCTACAATGAGCAGTTCTTC. The encoded protein is CASSVGRSSYNEQFF.

This clone was seen once. The chain couples TRBV3-1 (or the pseudogene TRBV3-2) to TRBJ1-1, with no clear D. The CDR3 loop spans 12 amino acids. Germline V gene lookup returns CDR1 LGHDT and CDR2 YNNKEL (reference sequence). Trimming took off 3 bases at V and 3 bases at J, with 5 bases between the two ends. CDR3 loop: CASSQRDTEAFF. In DNA, the CDR3 is TGTGCCAGCAGCCAGAGAGACACTGAAGCTTTCTTT.

The rearrangement links TRBV10-2 to TRBJ2-7; D is perhaps TRBD2 (6 bases). Trimming shortened V by 6 bases and J by 6 bases, and 18 bases separated the two germline ends. From germline, CDR1 is WSHSY and CDR2 SAAADI. This CDR3 is built from 14 residues. The CDR3 sequence is CASRAGLARAEQYF. CDR3 DNA sequence: TGCGCCAGCAGGGCGGGGCTAGCCCGGGCCGAGCAGTACTTC.

The chain combines TRBV18 with TRBJ1-1, with D unclear. This CDR3 region has 14 residues. Trimming took off 1 base at V and 3 bases at J, with 9 bases between the two ends. The V gene's germline CDR1 is KGHSH and CDR2 LQKENI. The CDR3 is CASSPRQVDTEAFF. Here the CDR3 DNA reads TGTGCCAGCTCACCACGGCAGGTTGACACTGAAGCTTTCTTT.

The chain is built from TRBV11-2 and TRBJ2-7, with 9 bases lining up with TRBD2. This CDR3 spans 19 amino acids. The germline gives CDR1 SGHAT, CDR2 FQNNGV. V lost 7 bases and J lost 2; bases outside the gene matches: 21. CDR3 sequence: CASTRGPRLAGKEAYEQYF. The CDR3 DNA follows: TGTGCCAGCACCCGGGGGCCCAGGCTAGCGGGAAAGGAGGCCTACGAGCAGTACTTC.

The chain joins TRBV2 to TRBJ2-5, with 9 bases fitting TRBD2. Germline CDR1 is SNHLY and CDR2 is FYNNEI. With V trimmed by 4 bases and J by 5 bases, 8 bases remained unmatched. The CDR3 has 15 amino acids. CDR3 amino acids: CASSALSGRHETQYF. The CDR3 nucleotides are TGTGCCAGCAGTGCCCTTAGCGGGAGACATGAGACCCAGTACTTC.

V is TRBV9 and J is TRBJ2-3; the match to TRBD2 covers 12 bases. J gave up 6 bases and V 4 bases, and 21 bases lay outside the gene matches. Germline-derived CDR1 and CDR2 are SGDLS and YYNGEE. The CDR3 contains 20 residues. CDR3 sequence: CASSPRGQGRASGRADTQYF. CDR3 DNA sequence: TGTGCCAGCAGCCCCCGAGGACAGGGGAGGGCTAGCGGGAGGGCGGATACGCAGTATTTT. Supplemented by reference TRBV9 and TRBJ2-3, the full variable domain reads DSGVTQTPKHLITATGQRVTLRCSPRSGDLSVYWYQQSLDQGLQFLIQYYNGEERAKGNILERFSAQQFPDLHSELNLSSLELGDSALYFCASSPRGQGRASGRADTQYFGPGTRLTVL.